This is a list of T cell receptor beta chains from one sample in a study of cytomegalovirus exposure and HLA in healthy donors. Clones were sequenced by immunoSEQ multiplex PCR, and TCRdb holds only the in-frame ones, with some missing. The data hold over 200,000 clones, with almost 80% observed a single time. The specimen sequenced was PBMCs. The receptors were sampled from a male donor in good health and CMV-seronegative. Both conserved end residues are part of each CDR3. D genes are given only for firm matches. Size tells how often a clone was seen (once, few, many) or the class of an expanded clone, and some rows leave it out.

size,J,D,V,CDR3,DNA
-,TRBJ2-5,-,TRBV5-1,CASSLGLAVETQYF,TGCGCCAGCAGCTTGGGGCTAGCAGTCGAGACCCAGTACTTC
-,TRBJ2-7,-,TRBV7-9,CASNLEGREGYEQYF,TGTGCCAGCAACCTGGAAGGCAGGGAAGGGTACGAGCAGTACTTC
few,TRBJ1-1,TRBD1,TRBV7-2,CASSPDRGLTEAFF,TGTGCCAGCAGCCCAGACAGGGGGCTCACTGAAGCTTTCTTT
few,TRBJ2-1,TRBD2,TRBV7-2,CASSQDSGGAYNEQFF,TGTGCCAGCAGCCAAGATAGCGGGGGGGCCTACAATGAGCAGTTCTTC
-,TRBJ1-1,TRBD1,TRBV7-9,CSSSSWTGMNTEAFF,TGTTCCAGCAGCTCCTGGACAGGGATGAACACTGAAGCTTTCTTT
-,TRBJ2-3,TRBD2,TRBV4-1,CASSRTSGGSFTDTQYF,TGCGCCAGCAGCCGGACTAGCGGGGGGTCCTTCACAGATACGCAGTATTTT
-,TRBJ1-2,-,TRBV28,CASSLQGSYYGYTF,TGTGCCAGCAGTTTACAGGGGTCCTACTATGGCTACACCTTC
few,TRBJ2-1,-,TRBV9,CASGPTSSSYNEQFF,TGTGCTAGCGGCCCCACCTCTAGCTCCTACAATGAGCAGTTCTTC
few,TRBJ2-3,TRBD1,TRBV11-2,CASSADRGTDTQYF,TGTGCCAGCAGCGCCGACAGGGGCACAGATACGCAGTATTTT
-,TRBJ2-3,-,TRBV5-5,CASTRGAGTDTQYF,TGTGCCAGCACCCGGGGGGCCGGCACAGATACGCAGTATTTT
-,TRBJ2-1,TRBD2,TRBV29-1,CSVDPAGTYNEQFF,TGCAGCGTTGATCCAGCGGGGACCTACAATGAGCAGTTCTTC
many,TRBJ1-1,-,TRBV18,CASSPTRLREGRTEAFF,TGTGCCAGCTCACCAACGCGGCTAAGGGAGGGGCGCACTGAAGCTTTCTTT
-,TRBJ2-1,-,TRBV5-1,CASSPDSEQFF,TGCGCCAGCAGCCCGGACAGCGAGCAGTTCTTC
-,TRBJ1-5,-,TRBV19,CASSRNRIGSNQPQHF,TGTGCCAGTAGTAGAAACAGGATAGGTAGCAATCAGCCCCAGCATTTT
-,TRBJ1-1,-,TRBV19,CASSIVGGRFAEAFF,TGTGCCAGTAGTATAGTAGGGGGTAGGTTCGCTGAAGCTTTCTTT
-,TRBJ2-1,-,TRBV29-1,CSVEGFQFNEQFF,TGCAGCGTTGAAGGATTCCAGTTCAATGAGCAGTTCTTC
-,TRBJ2-1,-,TRBV15,CATSGLRDSFSSYNEQFF,TGTGCCACCAGCGGACTCCGGGACTCCTTTTCCTCCTACAATGAGCAGTTCTTC
once,TRBJ1-5,-,TRBV7-9,CASSPGVGNQPQHF,TGTGCCAGCAGCCCGGGGGTCGGCAATCAGCCCCAGCATTTT
-,TRBJ2-3,TRBD2,TRBV5-1,CASSTLPLAGGSTDTQYF,TGCGCCAGCAGCACTCTTCCCCTTGCGGGGGGAAGCACAGATACGCAGTATTTT
-,TRBJ2-3,-,TRBV29-1,CSVVATDTQYF,TGCAGCGTTGTGGCTACAGATACGCAGTATTTT
-,TRBJ1-1,TRBD1,TRBV27,CASSSTDRGREAFF,TGTGCCAGCAGTTCCACGGACAGGGGGAGGGAAGCTTTCTTT
-,TRBJ2-7,TRBD2,TRBV5-1,CASSFPKGGGADEQYF,TGCGCCAGCAGCTTCCCTAAAGGCGGGGGGGCCGACGAGCAGTACTTC
-,TRBJ2-3,TRBD2,TRBV27,CASSPTSGGASTQYF,TGTGCCAGCAGTCCAACTAGCGGGGGGGCCAGTACGCAGTATTTT
-,TRBJ1-5,-,TRBV29-1,CSVTTGTQNQPQHF,TGCAGCGTTACCACCGGGACACAAAATCAGCCCCAGCATTTT
few,TRBJ2-1,TRBD2,TRBV9,CASRQGLAANEQFF,TGTGCCAGCCGTCAGGGACTAGCGGCTAATGAGCAGTTCTTC
-,TRBJ2-1,TRBD2,TRBV2,CASSDTSGGVNEQFF,TGTGCCAGCAGTGATACTAGCGGGGGAGTCAATGAGCAGTTCTTC
-,TRBJ1-2,-,TRBV11-1,CASSRGQRGANYGYTF,TGTGCCAGCAGCCGTGGACAGCGCGGAGCTAACTATGGCTACACCTTC
-,TRBJ2-1,-,TRBV14,CASSPRLNNEQFF,TGTGCCAGCAGCCCCCGTCTTAACAATGAGCAGTTCTTC
-,TRBJ2-3,-,TRBV9,CASSETMGSEGSDTQYF,TGTGCCAGCAGCGAGACCATGGGCAGTGAGGGATCAGATACGCAGTATTTT
-,TRBJ2-2,-,TRBV30,CASLRGEGSGELFF,TGTGCCTCCTTGAGGGGGGAGGGGAGCGGGGAGCTGTTTTTT
-,TRBJ2-6,-,TRBV5-1,CASNLYSGANVLTF,TGCGCCAGCAACCTCTACTCTGGGGCCAACGTCCTGACTTTC
-,TRBJ1-1,-,TRBV27,CASSLSVRAGNTNTEAFF,TGTGCCAGCAGTTTAAGTGTGCGGGCTGGGAATACGAACACTGAAGCTTTCTTT
-,TRBJ1-3,TRBD1,TRBV5-1,CASSPGTAGNTTYF,TGCGCCAGCAGCCCAGGGACAGCTGGAAACACCACATATTTT
-,TRBJ2-7,-,TRBV7-3,CASSLTGAETYEQYF,TGTGCCAGCAGCTTAACGGGTGCGGAGACCTACGAGCAGTACTTC
-,TRBJ1-4,-,TRBV7-6,CASRSGGATNEKLFF,TGTGCCAGCAGGTCCGGGGGAGCAACTAATGAAAAACTGTTTTTT
-,TRBJ2-7,TRBD1,TRBV30,CAWTLGQGVTYEQYF,TGTGCCTGGACGCTAGGACAGGGAGTAACCTACGAGCAGTACTTC
-,TRBJ1-2,-,TRBV27,CASRHGRLYGYTF,TGTGCCAGCAGGCATGGGCGCCTCTATGGCTACACCTTC
-,TRBJ2-7,-,TRBV7-9,CASSLVGGISSYEQYF,TGTGCCAGCAGCTTAGTTGGTGGTATTAGCTCCTACGAGCAGTACTTC
-,TRBJ2-6,-,TRBV6-7,CASSYSLSGANVLTF,TGTGCCAGCAGTTACTCTTTATCTGGGGCCAACGTCCTGACTTTC
-,TRBJ2-3,-,TRBV13,CASSQMGLGAVGDTQYF,TGTGCCAGCAGCCAGATGGGGTTGGGGGCCGTGGGAGATACGCAGTATTTT
-,TRBJ2-4,-,TRBV29-1,CSVGAIAKNIQYF,TGCAGCGTTGGGGCAATAGCCAAAAACATTCAGTACTTC
once,TRBJ2-5,TRBD2,TRBV10-3,CAIRGTSGMETQYF,TGTGCCATCAGAGGGACTAGCGGGATGGAGACCCAGTACTTC
once,TRBJ1-1,-,TRBV19,CASSIYGGDTEAFF,TGTGCCAGTAGTATCTACGGCGGCGACACTGAAGCTTTCTTT
-,TRBJ1-1,-,TRBV2,CASSLDRNSRAFF,TGTGCCAGCAGCCTTGACAGGAATTCTAGGGCTTTCTTT
-,TRBJ1-4,-,TRBV6-1,CASSVGQNEKLFF,TGTGCCAGCAGTGTCGGACAGAATGAAAAACTGTTTTTT
-,TRBJ2-5,TRBD2,TRBV15,CATSQGLAGMLGETQYF,TGTGCCACCAGCCAGGGACTAGCGGGGATGTTAGGAGAGACCCAGTACTTC